This T cell receptor (beta chain) comes out of a study of CD8 T cells in ankylosing spondylitis. Study-level results: A TCR beta motif made of several highly homologous variants seemed typical of ankylosing spondylitis blood. From matched ankylosing spondylitis synovial fluid, disease-linked clones were reportedly recovered at significantly enriched levels. There were earlier reports of some motif variants in reactive arthritis synovial fluid and blood.

This clonotype was found many times. Its antigen is as yet unknown. The V end was cut by 2 bases, the J end by 2 bases, with 7 bases between. This CDR3 is built from 15 residues. Each CDR3 protein gets one entry after TCRdb re-called the 5' RACE reads with MiXCR. The profile shows more than 100,000 distinct CDR3 sequences, over 9.5% of them singletons. The chain employs TRBV12-3 or TRBV12-4 and TRBJ2-6; the D gene is possibly TRBD1 (6 bases). The clonotype originates from a female donor with ankylosing spondylitis or in good health (not recorded which). The sample consisted of blood, either unsorted or a sorted T cell fraction (not recorded which). The CDR3 coding sequence is TGTGCCAGCAGTTTAAGGGGGACTGGGGCCAACGTCCTGACTTTC. Translating gives CASSLRGTGANVLTF.